The rows below give T cell receptor beta chains drawn from one sample of a study of cytomegalovirus exposure and HLA in healthy donors. The method was immunoSEQ multiplex PCR; TCRdb's version includes in-frame clones alone and lacks a portion of them. This sample has 250,000 to 350,000 clones, with approximately 88% found just once. Sequencing was carried out using PBMCs. The receptors originated from a woman aged 18 to 35 in good health and CMV-seronegative. Each CDR3 is given with its conserved first and last residue. Each record gives: V gene, clone size, CDR3 length, J gene, D gene, CDR3 DNA, CDR3 protein. A D gene is named only where the DNA matches it firmly. Size is omitted from some rows. Given values are once, few, many or a class for expanded clones.

TRBV27	-	13	TRBJ2-3	-	TGTGCCAGCAGTTTAAAGCGCACAGATACGCAGTATTTT	CASSLKRTDTQYF
TRBV13	-	15	TRBJ2-7	TRBD1	TGTGCCAGCAGCGTGCGACAGGGGCATACCTACGAGCAGTACTTC	CASSVRQGHTYEQYF
TRBV27	-	13	TRBJ2-3	-	TGTGCCACCAGGGGGGGGGATTCGTATACGCAGTATTTT	CATRGGDSYTQYF
TRBV27	-	14	TRBJ1-1	-	TGTGCCAGCAGTTTTTTGGGGGCTGACACTGAAGCTTTCTTT	CASSFLGADTEAFF
TRBV4-1	-	17	TRBJ2-2	-	TGCGCCAGCAGCCCCTTCGGAGTAGCGGCGAACACCGGGGAGCTGTTTTTT	CASSPFGVAANTGELFF
TRBV27	-	15	TRBJ2-7	-	TGTGCCAGCAGCCAAAATAGACAGAGACCCTACGAGCAGTACTTC	CASSQNRQRPYEQYF
TRBV5-1	-	16	TRBJ2-7	TRBD2	TGCGCCAGCAGCTCAGAAGGTAGCGGGAGATCCAACGAGCAGTACTTC	CASSSEGSGRSNEQYF
TRBV6-4	-	14	TRBJ2-1	-	TGTGCCAGCAGTGTAGACTATCAGATCAATGAGCAGTTCTTC	CASSVDYQINEQFF
TRBV19	-	14	TRBJ2-5	-	TGTGCCAGTAGCGAACAGGGAGGGGCGGAGACCCAGTACTTC	CASSEQGGAETQYF
TRBV11-2	-	15	TRBJ2-7	-	TGTGCCAGCAAATCCGGACAGAGAGCAGGCTACGAGCAGTACTTC	CASKSGQRAGYEQYF
TRBV25-1	-	16	TRBJ1-1	TRBD1	TGTGCCAGCAGTCCAACACAGGGGAGAGGGAACACTGAAGCTTTCTTT	CASSPTQGRGNTEAFF
TRBV10-3	-	18	TRBJ2-1	TRBD2	TGTGCCATCAGTGTAACCACCACAGCGGGAGTAACCTCCTATGAGCAGTTCTTC	CAISVTTTAGVTSYEQFF
TRBV2	-	14	TRBJ1-6	-	TGTGCCAGCACCCCTCGGGTTCAGAATTCACCCCTCCACTTT	CASTPRVQNSPLHF
TRBV6-5	-	15	TRBJ1-1	-	TGTGCCAGCAGTTACTCGCCCGGACAAAACACTGAAGCTTTCTTT	CASSYSPGQNTEAFF
TRBV5-4	-	15	TRBJ2-2	-	TGTGCCAGCAGCTTGGGCGGGACGAACACCGGGGAGCTGTTTTTT	CASSLGGTNTGELFF
TRBV5-5	-	16	TRBJ2-7	TRBD2	TGTGCCAGCAGCTTGATTCGGACTAGCGGCCCCTACGAGCAGTACTTC	CASSLIRTSGPYEQYF
TRBV27	-	17	TRBJ2-1	TRBD1	TGTGCCAGCAGCCAAAAAGGGGGCAAGAGCTCCTACAATGAGCAGTTCTTC	CASSQKGGKSSYNEQFF
TRBV2	-	13	TRBJ2-5	-	TGTGCCAGCAGTGTGGGGCTTAGAGAGACCCAGTACTTC	CASSVGLRETQYF
TRBV28	-	15	TRBJ1-1	-	TGTGCCAGCAGTTTGGGAGGGCAGGGGAACACTGAAGCTTTCTTT	CASSLGGQGNTEAFF
TRBV27	once	13	TRBJ2-1	-	TGTGCAACGGGGGGCGGTACCTACAATGAGCAGTTCTTC	CATGGGTYNEQFF
TRBV5-1	-	15	TRBJ1-1	-	TGCGCCAGCAGCTTGGAGGGGGGGTTTGGCACTGAAGCTTTCTTT	CASSLEGGFGTEAFF
TRBV4-1	-	20	TRBJ1-6	-	TGCGCCAGCAGCCAAGATTTAGGGGGGGTGTCAAATTTTCCAATTTCACCCCTCCACTTT	CASSQDLGGVSNFPISPLHF
TRBV2	-	13	TRBJ2-5	-	TGTGCCAGCAGATCGACAGGAGAAGAGACCCAGTACTTC	CASRSTGEETQYF